Described below is a single T cell receptor (beta chain) sequence and its context. Its specificity is unknown. The entry originates in a study of PD-1 blockade in classical Hodgkin lymphoma. Autologous stem cell transplantation was followed by relapse in every patient, and brentuximab vedotin exposure varied. Patients reached a best response of complete response, partial response or progressive disease. The repertoire was sequenced with immunoSEQ multiplex PCR; TCRdb's copy has only in-frame clones and lacks some. The data show about 86,000 clones, with roughly 90% seen just once and approximately 22% held by the top ten. V was pared by 2 bases and J by 1 base, with 8 bases between. CDR3 length: 14 residues. CDR1 and CDR2 (germline): MNHNY, SVGAGI (reference sequence). Study-level findings and limits: It was reported that newly diagnosed patients had less baseline TCR diversity than healthy donors. The drivers behind the repertoire differences, possibly disease activity or prior therapy, remain undefined.

This clonotype was sampled from a human donor with classical Hodgkin lymphoma. The chain links TRBV6-6 to TRBJ1-1; D unclear. This material consisted of peripheral blood mononuclear cells (PBMCs), taken at baseline. The CDR3 DNA reads as TGTGCCAGCAGTTACCTCCAAGGGAACACTGAAGCTTTCTTT. Translation: CASSYLQGNTEAFF.